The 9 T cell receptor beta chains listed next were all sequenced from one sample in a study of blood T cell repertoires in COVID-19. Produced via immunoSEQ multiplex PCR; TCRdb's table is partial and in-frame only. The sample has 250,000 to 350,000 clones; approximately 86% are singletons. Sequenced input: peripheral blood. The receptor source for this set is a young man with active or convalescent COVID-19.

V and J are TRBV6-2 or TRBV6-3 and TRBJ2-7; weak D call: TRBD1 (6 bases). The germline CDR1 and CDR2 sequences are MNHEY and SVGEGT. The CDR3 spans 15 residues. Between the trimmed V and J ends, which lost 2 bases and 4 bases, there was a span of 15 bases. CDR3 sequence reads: CASSYLDSYLYEQYF. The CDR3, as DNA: TGTGCCAGCAGTTACCTGGACAGTTACTTATACGAGCAGTACTTC.

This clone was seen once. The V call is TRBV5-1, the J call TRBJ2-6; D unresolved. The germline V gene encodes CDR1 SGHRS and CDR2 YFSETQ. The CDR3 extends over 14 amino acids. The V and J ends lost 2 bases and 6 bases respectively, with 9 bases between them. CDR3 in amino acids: CASSLTASANVLTF. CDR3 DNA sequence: TGCGCCAGCAGCTTAACAGCCTCGGCCAACGTCCTGACTTTC.

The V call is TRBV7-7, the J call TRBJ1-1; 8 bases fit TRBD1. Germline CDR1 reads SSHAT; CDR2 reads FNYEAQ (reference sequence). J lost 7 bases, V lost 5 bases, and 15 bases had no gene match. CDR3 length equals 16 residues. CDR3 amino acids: CASSRLGTGQGGEAFF. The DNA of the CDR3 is TGTGCCAGCAGCAGACTAGGGACAGGCCAGGGAGGTGAAGCTTTCTTT.

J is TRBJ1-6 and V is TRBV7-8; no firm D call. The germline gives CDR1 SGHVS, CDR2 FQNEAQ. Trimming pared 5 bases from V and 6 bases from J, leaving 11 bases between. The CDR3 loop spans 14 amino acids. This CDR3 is CASSPRRGNSPLHF. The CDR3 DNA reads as TGTGCCAGCAGCCCACGACGGGGTAATTCACCCCTCCACTTT.

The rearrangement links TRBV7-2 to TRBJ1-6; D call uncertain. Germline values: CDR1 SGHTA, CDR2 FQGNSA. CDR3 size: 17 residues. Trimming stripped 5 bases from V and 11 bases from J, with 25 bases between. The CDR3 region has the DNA TGTGCCAGCAGCCCCGTTTACGGGGAATCTGGTTTACCACCCCTCCACTTT. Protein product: CASSPVYGESGLPPLHF.

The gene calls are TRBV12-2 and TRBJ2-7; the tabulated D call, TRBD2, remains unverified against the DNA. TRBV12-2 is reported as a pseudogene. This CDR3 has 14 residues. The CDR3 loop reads CASRLEGGRNEQYF. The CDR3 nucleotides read TGTGCAAGTCGCTTAGAGGGCGGGAGGAACGAGCAGTACTTC.

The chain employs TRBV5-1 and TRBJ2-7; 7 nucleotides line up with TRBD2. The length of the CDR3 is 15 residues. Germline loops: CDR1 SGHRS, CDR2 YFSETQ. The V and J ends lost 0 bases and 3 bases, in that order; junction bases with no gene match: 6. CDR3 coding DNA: TGCGCCAGCAGCTTGGTCTCTAGCGGTTACTACGAGCAGTACTTC. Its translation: CASSLVSSGYYEQYF.

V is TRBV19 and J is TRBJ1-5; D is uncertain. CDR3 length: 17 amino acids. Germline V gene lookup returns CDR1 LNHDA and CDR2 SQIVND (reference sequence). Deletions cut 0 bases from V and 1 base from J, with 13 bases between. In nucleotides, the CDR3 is TGTGCCAGTAGTATAGATTTCTTCAATCGGAGCAATCAGCCCCAGCATTTT. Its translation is CASSIDFFNRSNQPQHF.

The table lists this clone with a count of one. CDR3 nucleotides: TGTGCCAGCAGTTTCAGCGGGGAAGGCACAGATACGCAGTATTTT. Translated: CASSFSGEGTDTQYF. The V and J genes are TRBV28 and TRBJ2-3; 7 bases match TRBD2. This CDR3 contains 15 residues. The V gene end was trimmed by 3 bases and the J gene end by 1 base; junction bases not matched to a gene: 4. The germline CDR1 and CDR2 sequences are MDHEN and SYDVKM.